The 4 T cell receptor beta chains below all came from one sample that was sequenced in a study of beta chain features in type 1 diabetes (dated 2018 in TCRdb). Overall study results and their limits: In all four CD4+ subsets, TCRB CDR3 length was moderately but significantly shorter in type 1 diabetes patients.

Library construction relied on the immunoSEQ multiplex PCR assay. The entire isolated RNA was reverse transcribed using the High Capacity cDNA Reverse Transcription Kit, and thus expressed TCRB transcripts were sequenced. Sourced from immuneACCESS, this table was stored by TCRdb with only in-frame sequences that have V and J called. A share of the clones is absent; for the studies checked, an unresolved V gene accounts for under half, and the remainder has no known explanation. Recorded for this sample are a few hundred thousand clones; 13% to 15% of them occurred a single time. About 0.015% of the sample goes to the ten largest clones. Antigen specificity for these receptors is unknown. The sequencing input was naive CD4+ T cells from blood. Sample cell subset or site, as interpreted from the label and publication: true naive CD4+ T cells. These receptors were collected from a man aged 25 to 45 with type 1 diabetes.

This clone was counted a single time. The V call is TRBV11-3, the J call TRBJ2-7; a weak D match, TRBD2 (5 bases). Trimming left V 1 base short and J 5 bases short, with 15 bases between. CDR1 is SGHNT, CDR2 YENEEA, per germline. This CDR3 has 15 amino acids. The CDR3 protein is CASSLALRGLDEQYF. The CDR3 coding sequence is TGTGCCAGCAGCTTAGCCCTCCGAGGGCTCGACGAGCAGTACTTC.

A few counts support this clone. This rearrangement joins TRBV7-9 to TRBJ2-1; TRBD1 might be the D (6 bases). V lost 5 bases, J lost 9 bases, and 20 bases lay in between. The germline V gene encodes CDR1 SEHNR and CDR2 FQNEAQ (reference sequence). The CDR3 totals 15 residues. The CDR3 DNA reads TGTGCCAGCAGCCCAACAGGGCACGAGGGGCGTGAGCAGTTCTTC. This translates into CASSPTGHEGREQFF.

The chain employs TRBV28 and TRBJ2-7; D is possibly TRBD2 (7 bases). Germline CDR1 and CDR2: MDHEN and SYDVKM. The CDR3 extends over 13 amino acids. Trimming left V 5 bases short and J 2 bases short, with 10 bases between. The DNA of the CDR3 is TGTGCCAGCAGTGACGGGGGGCCCTACGAGCAGTACTTC. Translated, it gives CASSDGGPYEQYF.

The rearrangement links TRBV7-3 to TRBJ1-5; the D gene is possibly TRBD1 (5 bases). V lost 2 bases to trimming and J lost 0 bases, with 8 bases between them. The V gene's germline CDR1 is SGHTA and CDR2 FQGTGA. This CDR3 region has 15 residues. CDR3 DNA sequence: TGTGCCAGCAGCTTAGTCGGGGGTAGCAATCAGCCCCAGCATTTT. This translates into CASSLVGGSNQPQHF.